Listed below are T cell receptor beta chains from one sample, sequenced in a study of cytomegalovirus exposure and HLA in healthy donors. Repertoires were generated with immunoSEQ multiplex PCR, while TCRdb's copy carries only in-frame clones and drops some. The table includes tens of thousands of clones, more than 80% detected once. The source material was PBMCs. Receptors originate from a woman aged 25-40 years in good health and CMV-seronegative. Both conserved end residues are part of each CDR3. A D gene is named only where the DNA matches it firmly. Not all rows give a size; the values are once, few, many and, for expanded clones, a class.

CDR3nt: TGCGCCAGCAGCCAAGACGCCACAGGGGGCTATCAGCCCCAGCATTTT; CDR3aa: CASSQDATGGYQPQHF; v_gene: TRBV4-1; abundance: -; d_gene: TRBD1; j_gene: TRBJ1-5
CDR3nt: TGTGCCAGCAGTTCTCTCTACGAGCAGTACTTC; CDR3aa: CASSSLYEQYF; v_gene: TRBV28; abundance: -; d_gene: -; j_gene: TRBJ2-7
CDR3nt: TGCGCCAGCAGACGGACAGGGGCCACCGGGGAGCTGTTTTTT; CDR3aa: CASRRTGATGELFF; v_gene: TRBV5-1; abundance: -; d_gene: TRBD1; j_gene: TRBJ2-2
CDR3nt: TGTGCCAGCTTCACGTGGGCCCGCTCCTACGAGCAGTACTTC; CDR3aa: CASFTWARSYEQYF; v_gene: TRBV25-1; abundance: -; d_gene: -; j_gene: TRBJ2-7
CDR3nt: TGTGCCAGCAGTCGAACTAGCGACGGGGGGGAGCTGTTTTTT; CDR3aa: CASSRTSDGGELFF; v_gene: TRBV7-9; abundance: once; d_gene: TRBD2; j_gene: TRBJ2-2
CDR3nt: TGTGCTAGCAGCTTTCAGGGGAACCAAGAGACCCAGTACTTC; CDR3aa: CASSFQGNQETQYF; v_gene: TRBV7-7; abundance: -; d_gene: -; j_gene: TRBJ2-5
CDR3nt: TGTGCCAGTACCAATGGGGGGGCCAAAAACATTCAGTACTTC; CDR3aa: CASTNGGAKNIQYF; v_gene: TRBV19; abundance: -; d_gene: -; j_gene: TRBJ2-4
CDR3nt: TGCGCCAGCAGTCAGGGCGACTCACCCCTCCACTTT; CDR3aa: CASSQGDSPLHF; v_gene: TRBV5-1; abundance: -; d_gene: -; j_gene: TRBJ1-6
CDR3nt: TGTGCCAGCACCCTGGGGAGGGTTTCCTACGAGCAGTACTTC; CDR3aa: CASTLGRVSYEQYF; v_gene: TRBV7-9; abundance: -; d_gene: TRBD2; j_gene: TRBJ2-7
CDR3nt: TGTGCCAGCAGCTTAGCCCCAGGGAGCAATCAGCCCCAGCATTTT; CDR3aa: CASSLAPGSNQPQHF; v_gene: TRBV7-2; abundance: once; d_gene: -; j_gene: TRBJ1-5
CDR3nt: TGTGCCAGCAGTTCAATAGGACAGGGAGAGACCCAGTACTTC; CDR3aa: CASSSIGQGETQYF; v_gene: TRBV27; abundance: -; d_gene: TRBD1; j_gene: TRBJ2-5
CDR3nt: TGTGCCAGCAGCCCAGTGGGAGGTACTGGGGCCAACGTCCTGACTTTC; CDR3aa: CASSPVGGTGANVLTF; v_gene: TRBV7-3; abundance: -; d_gene: -; j_gene: TRBJ2-6
CDR3nt: TGTGCCAGCAGCCCAGGACAGGGGCCGTCGGTGAACACTGAAGCTTTCTTT; CDR3aa: CASSPGQGPSVNTEAFF; v_gene: TRBV4-2; abundance: -; d_gene: TRBD1; j_gene: TRBJ1-1
CDR3nt: TGTGCCAGCAGCTTGGAGCCCGGGGAGCTGTTTTTT; CDR3aa: CASSLEPGELFF; v_gene: TRBV5-4; abundance: -; d_gene: -; j_gene: TRBJ2-2
CDR3nt: TGTGCCAGCAGTTTGTGGACAGGGGGGAACACTGAAGCTTTCTTT; CDR3aa: CASSLWTGGNTEAFF; v_gene: TRBV28; abundance: -; d_gene: TRBD1; j_gene: TRBJ1-1
CDR3nt: TGTGCCAGCAGTTTACAGGTTCAACGCTATGGCTACACCTTC; CDR3aa: CASSLQVQRYGYTF; v_gene: TRBV28; abundance: -; d_gene: -; j_gene: TRBJ1-2
CDR3nt: TGCGCCAGCAGCTTGTCCCCGGGACAAGGGGACTATGGCTACACCTTC; CDR3aa: CASSLSPGQGDYGYTF; v_gene: TRBV5-1; abundance: -; d_gene: -; j_gene: TRBJ1-2
CDR3nt: TGTGCCAGCTCGTCACAAGGGAGCTCCTACAATGAGCAGTTCTTC; CDR3aa: CASSSQGSSYNEQFF; v_gene: TRBV18; abundance: -; d_gene: -; j_gene: TRBJ2-1
CDR3nt: TGTGCCAGCAGCCCCGGACCATTTGGGGAGTACGAGCAGTACTTC; CDR3aa: CASSPGPFGEYEQYF; v_gene: TRBV9; abundance: -; d_gene: -; j_gene: TRBJ2-7
CDR3nt: TGTGCCAGCAGCTTAGGGTGGGACAGGGACCATGAGCAGTTCTTC; CDR3aa: CASSLGWDRDHEQFF; v_gene: TRBV7-9; abundance: -; d_gene: TRBD1; j_gene: TRBJ2-1
CDR3nt: TGTGCCAGCAGCTTAGCGGGACAGGCGGTGAGAGCTTTCTTT; CDR3aa: CASSLAGQAVRAFF; v_gene: TRBV7-2; abundance: -; d_gene: TRBD1; j_gene: TRBJ1-1
CDR3nt: TGTGCCAGCAGTTCCTCCTGGCGGGTCCCGGACAATGAGCAGTTCTTC; CDR3aa: CASSSSWRVPDNEQFF; v_gene: TRBV6-6; abundance: -; d_gene: -; j_gene: TRBJ2-1
CDR3nt: TGTGCCAGCGTTACAGGCCTCTATGGCTACACCTTC; CDR3aa: CASVTGLYGYTF; v_gene: TRBV28; abundance: -; d_gene: -; j_gene: TRBJ1-2
CDR3nt: TGTGCCAGCAGCTTGGCCGGCGGTAGCGGCGGACTTACCTACGAGCAGTACTTC; CDR3aa: CASSLAGGSGGLTYEQYF; v_gene: TRBV5-5; abundance: few; d_gene: -; j_gene: TRBJ2-7
CDR3nt: TGTGCCAGTAGTATTTCTTCCAGCGGGAGTCTGTATACGCAGTATTTT; CDR3aa: CASSISSSGSLYTQYF; v_gene: TRBV19; abundance: once; d_gene: TRBD2; j_gene: TRBJ2-3
CDR3nt: TGTGCCAGCAGCCCTTGGCAGGGAGGTAATGAAAAACTGTTTTTT; CDR3aa: CASSPWQGGNEKLFF; v_gene: TRBV28; abundance: few; d_gene: -; j_gene: TRBJ1-4
CDR3nt: TGTGCCAGCAGCCACAACGGACAGGGTACCTATGGCTACACCTTC; CDR3aa: CASSHNGQGTYGYTF; v_gene: TRBV7-9; abundance: -; d_gene: TRBD1; j_gene: TRBJ1-2
CDR3nt: TGTGCCAGCAGCCAAGGGGACAGGGTTGTCACTGAAGCTTTCTTT; CDR3aa: CASSQGDRVVTEAFF; v_gene: TRBV14; abundance: -; d_gene: TRBD1; j_gene: TRBJ1-1
CDR3nt: TGTGCCAGCAGCACTACGACAGGGACCGGCAACGAGCAGTACTTC; CDR3aa: CASSTTTGTGNEQYF; v_gene: TRBV11-2; abundance: -; d_gene: TRBD1; j_gene: TRBJ2-7
CDR3nt: TGTGCCAGCAGTGAAGCGCTGGGGGGGGGTGGCTACACCTTC; CDR3aa: CASSEALGGGGYTF; v_gene: TRBV6-1; abundance: -; d_gene: -; j_gene: TRBJ1-2
CDR3nt: TGCGCCAGCAGCCGGGCTAGCGGGAGGAAGGAGCAGTTCTTC; CDR3aa: CASSRASGRKEQFF; v_gene: TRBV5-1; abundance: -; d_gene: TRBD2; j_gene: TRBJ2-1